The 31 T cell receptor beta chains in this list originate from one sample, sequenced in a study of OX40 agonist ivuxolimab in advanced cancers. Profiling relied on immunoSEQ multiplex PCR, and the TCRdb table lists in-frame clones only, not all of them. The sample has 100,000 to 150,000 clones; around 93% are singletons. Sequencing was performed on CD4+ or CD8+ T cells sorted from blood, taken in a trial of the OX40 agonist ivuxolimab. The receptors stem from an adult with an advanced solid tumor such as melanoma, head and neck, liver or kidney cancer.

This chain connects TRBV28 to TRBJ2-7; TRBD2 agrees at 10 bases. The CDR3 has 15 residues. Germline CDR1 MDHEN, CDR2 SYDVKM. Losses at the gene ends were 6 bases for V and 7 bases for J; bases not matched to a gene: 12. CDR3 region: CASSGKGLALREQYF. CDR3 in DNA: TGTGCCAGCAGCGGTAAGGGACTAGCGTTACGGGAGCAGTACTTC.

V gene TRBV28 combines with J gene TRBJ1-2, with a possible D match to TRBD1 (6 bases). Trimming cost V 4 bases and J 5 bases, with 17 bases left between them. CDR3 length: 15 amino acids. Looked up from germline, CDR1 is MDHEN and CDR2 is SYDVKM. DNA for the CDR3: TGTGCCAGCAGTTACCAGGGGTCCGCTCATTATGGCTACACCTTC. Translating gives CASSYQGSAHYGYTF.

J is TRBJ2-2 and V is TRBV11-2; 7 bases fit TRBD1. The CDR3 runs 17 residues. Germline loops: CDR1 SGHAT, CDR2 FQNNGV. Trimming removed 5 bases from V and 4 bases from J; junction bases left unmatched: 13. In nucleotides, the CDR3 is TGTGCCAGCAGCCAACCTCCGGGACAGTTCGTCACCGGGGAGCTGTTTTTT. Residues: CASSQPPGQFVTGELFF. Based on the CDR3 plus reference TRBV11-2 and TRBJ2-2, the full variable domain is EAGVAQSPRYKIIEKRQSVAFWCNPISGHATLYWYQQILGQGPKLLIQFQNNGVVDDSQLPKDRFSAERLKGVDSTLKIQPAKLEDSAVYLCASSQPPGQFVTGELFFGEGSRLTVL.

V gene TRBV5-1 combines with J gene TRBJ2-1; 12 bases align to TRBD2. Germline V gene data show CDR1 as SGHRS and CDR2 as YFSETQ. The CDR3 sequence is 16 residues long. V lost 4 bases to trimming and J lost 1 base; unmatched junction nucleotides: 3. Written as DNA, the CDR3 is TGCGCCAGCAGCGAGACTAGCGGGGGATCCTACAATGAGCAGTTCTTC. It is translated as CASSETSGGSYNEQFF.

The V and J genes are TRBV5-1 and TRBJ2-2; 7 bases fit TRBD1. Germline V gene sequence: CDR1 SGHRS, CDR2 YFSETQ. The CDR3 is 15 residues long. Trimming removed 4 bases from V and 7 bases from J; junction bases left unmatched: 10. CDR3 in DNA: TGCGCCAGCAGCCTGTCGACAGGGAATTTCGGGGAGCTGTTTTTT. This codes for CASSLSTGNFGELFF.

This chain joins TRBV28 and TRBJ2-5; D remains ambiguous. Gene TRBJ2-7 matches the end of the DNA better, so the J call may be wrong. Germline CDR1 MDHEN, CDR2 SYDVKM. This CDR3 spans 14 amino acids. The CDR3 DNA sequence: TGTGCCAGCGGCCAACGACACCCCTCCTACGAGCAGTACTTC. The encoded protein is CASGQRHPSYEQYF.

The rearrangement uses TRBV20-1 and TRBJ2-4; D is uncertain. V gave up 7 bases and J gave up 5 bases, with 6 bases separating them. The CDR3 runs to 10 residues. Germline CDR1 and CDR2: DFQATT and SNEGSKA (reference sequence). CDR3 residues: CSGVENIQYF. As DNA, the CDR3 is TGCAGTGGGGTCGAAAACATTCAGTACTTC.

By share of the sample, this clone is medium-sized. The CDR3 nucleotides read TGCGCCACCTCTCCGACTAGCGGGAGGAACGAGCAGTACTTC. Protein: CATSPTSGRNEQYF. V usage is TRBV5-1 and J usage is TRBJ2-7, with 13 nucleotides matching TRBD2. The CDR3 has 14 residues. The J segment lost 5 bases and the V segment lost 9 bases, leaving 8 bases of the junction unmatched. CDR1 and CDR2 from the germline V gene are SGHRS and YFSETQ.

This clone was detected once. The chain carries TRBV29-1 and TRBJ1-1; D is unclear. Trimming removed 5 bases at V and 0 bases at J, with 10 bases between. The CDR3 has 13 residues. Germline V gene lookup returns CDR1 SQVTM and CDR2 ANQGSEA. The CDR3 region is CSVPMTVNTEAFF. In nucleotides, the CDR3 is TGCAGCGTTCCCATGACGGTGAACACTGAAGCTTTCTTT.

The chain is built from TRBV4-3 and TRBJ2-1; D unresolved. Germline V gene sequence: CDR1 LGHNA, CDR2 YSLEER. V shed 2 bases and J shed 0 bases, with 8 bases lying between them. The CDR3 contains 15 residues. CDR3 region: CASSQIVSSYNEQFF. The CDR3 nucleotides read TGCGCCAGCAGCCAAATCGTTAGCTCCTACAATGAGCAGTTCTTC.

The rearrangement links TRBV4-2 to TRBJ1-5; no clear D gene. V was shortened by 3 bases and J by 7 bases, with 13 bases between the two germline ends. The germline V gene has CDR1 LGHNA and CDR2 YNFKEQ. This CDR3 comprises 14 residues. In DNA, the CDR3 is TGTGCCAGCAGCCACCCATGGGATTCCCAGCCCCAGCATTTT. As protein: CASSHPWDSQPQHF.

The chain links TRBV12-5 to TRBJ2-5; TRBD2 might be the D (7 bases). This CDR3 is 14 amino acids long. Germline CDR1 is LGHNT and CDR2 is FRNRAP. V was clipped by 7 bases and J by 4 bases, with 16 bases between them. The CDR3 region has the DNA TGTGCTAGTGCCCTGAGGGGGGGCCGAGAGACCCAGTACTTC. This gives the protein CASALRGGRETQYF.

This clone was observed a handful of times. The V and J genes are TRBV6-5 and TRBJ1-2; TRBD1 might be the D (5 bases). V was clipped by 6 bases and J by 10 bases, with 21 bases between them. Germline CDR1 reads MNHEY; CDR2 reads SVGAGI. This CDR3 comprises 14 residues. CDR3 nucleotide sequence: TGTGCCAGCAGCAGAGAACGGACAACGAGGGACTACACCTTC. It specifies CASSRERTTRDYTF.

The rearrangement links TRBV6-5 to TRBJ2-5; D not resolved. The J call may be faulty, since TRBJ2-7 better matches the DNA end. Germline V CDR1 and CDR2: MNHEY, SVGAGI. This CDR3 spans 13 amino acids. DNA for the CDR3: TGTGCCAGCAGTTACCCTTCAAGCCACGAGCAGTACTTC. As protein: CASSYPSSHEQYF.

The chain combines TRBV7-9 with TRBJ1-1; no reliable D call. The ends were cut back, 3 bases at V and 0 bases at J, with 11 bases in the middle. CDR1 is SEHNR, CDR2 FQNEAQ, per germline (reference sequence). This CDR3 comprises 15 residues. The CDR3 loop reads CASSFPGHMNTEAFF. Written as DNA, the CDR3 is TGTGCCAGCAGCTTCCCCGGGCACATGAACACTGAAGCTTTCTTT.

The chain couples TRBV25-1 to TRBJ2-4; D remains ambiguous. V was trimmed by 2 bases and J by 0 bases, leaving 8 bases between them. This CDR3 is 15 amino acids long. Per the germline V gene, CDR1 is MGHDK and CDR2 is SYGVNS. CDR3 residues: CASSESGLAKNIQYF. The CDR3 nucleotides are TGTGCCAGCAGTGAAAGTGGTCTAGCCAAAAACATTCAGTACTTC.

The gene calls are TRBV7-6 and TRBJ2-1; 7 bases are a match to TRBD2. The CDR3 runs 17 residues. V lost 3 bases to trimming and J lost 0 bases; unmatched junction nucleotides: 8. Germline CDR1 reads SGHVS; CDR2 reads FNYEAQ. The CDR3 DNA is TGTGCCAGCAGCTTGGTTCTCGGGAGGAGCTCCTACAATGAGCAGTTCTTC. The encoded protein is CASSLVLGRSSYNEQFF.

This chain connects TRBV5-4 to TRBJ2-3; 10 bases are a match to TRBD1. After removal of 4 bases from V and 2 bases from J, the junction contained 7 bases not matched to a gene. The CDR3 has 16 residues. Looked up from germline, CDR1 is SGHNT and CDR2 is YYREEE (reference sequence). CDR3 sequence (DNA): TGTGCCAGCAGCCAGGGGACAGGGGCTCACACAGATACGCAGTATTTT. It codes for CASSQGTGAHTDTQYF.

In its sample, this clone was seen a few times. This chain links TRBV5-8 with TRBJ2-3, with 11 bases aligning to TRBD1. The V gene's germline CDR1 is SGHTS and CDR2 YDEGEE. The V and J ends lost 3 bases and 2 bases, in that order; junction bases with no gene match: 2. CDR3 length: 15 residues. CDR3 in DNA: TGTGCCAGCAGCTGGACAGGGGGCATCACAGATACGCAGTATTTT. It codes for CASSWTGGITDTQYF.

The chain combines TRBV18 with TRBJ1-1; TRBD1 matches at 7 bases. V lost 2 bases and J lost 4; bases outside the gene matches: 16. Germline values: CDR1 KGHSH, CDR2 LQKENI. This CDR3 comprises 18 residues. This chain's CDR3 is CASSPTHPGQSSGTEAFF. The CDR3 DNA reads as TGTGCCAGCTCACCAACTCATCCGGGACAGAGCTCTGGCACTGAAGCTTTCTTT.

The rearrangement uses TRBV21-1 and TRBJ2-1; no DNA check was done on the table's D call, TRBD2. TRBV21-1 is a listed pseudogene. The CDR3 totals 15 residues. CDR3 region: CASKGGLAGGYEQFF. CDR3 DNA sequence: TGTGCCAGCAAGGGTGGACTAGCGGGAGGGTATGAGCAGTTCTTC.

The chain joins TRBV5-4 to TRBJ2-2; the D is unclear. Trimming shortened V by 3 bases and J by 1 base, and 13 bases separated the two germline ends. From germline, CDR1 is SGHNT and CDR2 YYREEE (reference sequence). This CDR3 has 16 amino acids. In DNA form, the CDR3 reads TGTGCCAGCAGCTCGGCCCTCCGAGGGAACACCGGGGAGCTGTTTTTT. The encoded protein is CASSSALRGNTGELFF.

V gene TRBV5-1 combines with J gene TRBJ2-7; TRBD2 matches 10 bases. Trimming cost V 0 bases and J 5 bases; bases outside gene matches: 2. From germline, CDR1 is SGHRS and CDR2 YFSETQ. CDR3 length: 14 amino acids. The CDR3 DNA follows: TGCGCCAGCAGCTTGGAACTAGCGGGACACGAGCAGTACTTC. As protein: CASSLELAGHEQYF.

The chain couples TRBV15 to TRBJ2-2, with 7 bases that match TRBD2. V shed 2 bases, J shed 2 bases, and the junction held 8 bases outside the gene matches. CDR1 and CDR2 from the germline V gene are LNHNV and YYDKDF (reference sequence). The CDR3 is made up of 17 amino acids. The CDR3 loop is CATSRKSIAGNTGELFF. In DNA form, the CDR3 reads TGTGCCACCAGCAGAAAGAGTATAGCGGGCAACACCGGGGAGCTGTTTTTT.

The chain carries TRBV5-4 and TRBJ2-1; D is undetermined. Trimming stripped 0 bases from V and 9 bases from J, with 7 bases between. The CDR3 runs to 12 residues. Looked up from germline, CDR1 is SGHNT and CDR2 is YYREEE (reference sequence). The CDR3 loop reads CASSLELREQFF. In nucleotides, the CDR3 is TGTGCCAGCAGCTTGGAACTGCGTGAGCAGTTCTTC.

The rearrangement links TRBV2 to TRBJ1-2; D not certain. V shed 0 bases and J shed 8 bases, with 10 bases lying between them. Per germline, CDR1 SNHLY and CDR2 FYNNEI. CDR3 length equals 13 residues. The CDR3 protein is CASSEAGIGGYTF. The DNA of the CDR3 is TGTGCCAGCAGTGAAGCGGGGATAGGGGGCTACACCTTC.

The genes are TRBV14 and TRBJ2-1; tentative D call: TRBD1 (6 bases). This CDR3 comprises 13 residues. The V end lost 5 bases, the J end lost 4 bases, and 9 bases lay between the germline ends. Germline V lookup: CDR1 SGHDN, CDR2 FVKESK. Written as DNA, the CDR3 is TGTGCCAGCAGCTCACAGGGTTACAATGAGCAGTTCTTC. It translates to CASSSQGYNEQFF.

The chain is built from TRBV5-1 and TRBJ2-7; D may be TRBD1 (5 bases). CDR3 length: 14 residues. In germline, CDR1 is SGHRS, CDR2 YFSETQ. V was trimmed by 3 bases and J by 0 bases, leaving 10 bases between them. This CDR3 is CASSSDRASYEQYF. CDR3 nucleotide sequence: TGCGCCAGCAGCTCTGACAGAGCCTCCTACGAGCAGTACTTC.

The chain carries TRBV7-2 and TRBJ2-1; D is undetermined. The CDR3 has 13 amino acids. Germline CDR1 is SGHTA and CDR2 is FQGNSA. The V end was cut by 5 bases, the J end by 0 bases, with 5 bases between. The CDR3 loop is CASSQNSYNEQFF. The CDR3 DNA is TGTGCCAGCAGCCAGAACTCCTACAATGAGCAGTTCTTC. Complete variable domain (other parts from reference TRBV7-2 and TRBJ2-1): GAGVSQSPSNKVTEKGKDVELRCDPISGHTALYWYRQSLGQGLEFLIYFQGNSAPDKSGLPSDRFSAERTGGSVSTLTIQRTQQEDSAVYLCASSQNSYNEQFFGPGTRLTVL.

The V and J genes are TRBV27 and TRBJ2-3; 9 bases fit TRBD2. Germline loops: CDR1 MNHEY, CDR2 SMNVEV (reference sequence). The CDR3 consists of 17 residues. V lost 1 base and J lost 2; bases outside the gene matches: 7. The CDR3 loop is CASSLFGASGNTDTQYF. CDR3 DNA: TGTGCCAGCAGTTTATTTGGAGCTAGCGGGAACACAGATACGCAGTATTTT.

This rearrangement joins TRBV10-3 to TRBJ2-1; D may be TRBD1 or TRBD2 (5 bases each). The germline V gene has CDR1 ENHRY and CDR2 SYGVKD. The CDR3 extends over 16 amino acids. V lost 3 bases, J lost 14 bases, and 26 bases lay in between. CDR3 nucleotides: TGTGCCATCAGTGACCGCGTGGGACGAAGTGTCGTTACGGAGTTCTTC. Protein: CAISDRVGRSVVTEFF.